These 30 T cell receptor beta chains originate from one sample sequenced in a study of PD-L1 blockade in urothelial cancer. The assay was immunoSEQ multiplex PCR, and TCRdb's table has in-frame clones only and misses some. The sample holds about 100,000 clones, approximately 91% seen once. This sample comprised PBMCs, obtained around atezolizumab (anti-PD-L1) treatment. These receptors were obtained from a woman older than 75 with urothelial cancer.

This chain uses TRBV14 with TRBJ2-7; the D is unclear. Germline loops: CDR1 SGHDN, CDR2 FVKESK. V was trimmed by 3 bases and J by 1 base, leaving 28 bases between them. This CDR3 contains 20 residues. Here the CDR3 reads CASSHTTPRRRTNQSYEQYF. CDR3 coding DNA: TGTGCCAGCAGCCACACCACCCCACGCCGCAGAACTAATCAATCCTACGAGCAGTACTTC.

The chain links TRBV18 to TRBJ2-7, with TRBD1 matching 7 bases. Germline CDR1 is KGHSH and CDR2 is LQKENI. The V gene end was trimmed by 2 bases and the J gene end by 3 bases; junction bases not matched to a gene: 13. The CDR3 length is 17 residues. CDR3 nucleotides: TGTGCCAGCTCACCAAGACAGGGTGAAAGGGGATTCTACGAGCAGTACTTC. Protein product: CASSPRQGERGFYEQYF.

V is TRBV19 and J is TRBJ2-7, with 7 positions matching TRBD1. The CDR3 has 13 amino acids. V lost 10 bases and J lost 0; bases outside the gene matches: 6. Germline CDR1 and CDR2: LNHDA and SQIVND (reference sequence). The CDR3 loop is CATATGISYEQYF. The CDR3 DNA follows: TGTGCCACCGCGACAGGGATCTCCTACGAGCAGTACTTC.

The chain joins TRBV7-9 to TRBJ2-7; D perhaps matches TRBD2 (5 bases). V lost 4 bases, J lost 4 bases, and 11 bases lay in between. This CDR3 contains 13 residues. Germline V gives CDR1 SEHNR, CDR2 FQNEAQ (reference sequence). For the CDR3, the DNA is TGTGCCAGCAGCTCATACATAGCGTACGAGCAGTACTTC. Amino acids: CASSSYIAYEQYF.

J is TRBJ2-1 and V is TRBV28; no clear D gene. CDR1 and CDR2 (germline): MDHEN, SYDVKM. The V gene lost 3 bases and the J gene lost 10 bases, with 19 bases spanning the gap. The CDR3 loop spans 15 amino acids. The CDR3 DNA reads TGTGCCAGCAGTTTGGTTCAACAGCCGTCATTAGAGCAGTTCTTC. This sequence encodes CASSLVQQPSLEQFF.

The chain joins TRBV5-1 to TRBJ2-1; 8 bases are shared with TRBD2. Trimming took 3 bases from V and 8 from J; bases not matched to a gene: 22. Germline CDR1 is SGHRS and CDR2 is YFSETQ. This CDR3 comprises 19 residues. The CDR3 sequence: CASSSRGGSGRGWGDEQFF. The CDR3 DNA follows: TGCGCCAGCAGCTCCCGAGGCGGGAGCGGGAGAGGCTGGGGGGATGAGCAGTTCTTC. The full variable domain, in which reference TRBV5-1 and TRBJ2-1 provide the parts outside the CDR3, is KAGVTQTPRYLIKTRGQQVTLSCSPISGHRSVSWYQQTPGQGLQFLFEYFSETQRNKGNFPGRFSGRQFSNSRSEMNVSTLELGDSALYLCASSSRGGSGRGWGDEQFFGPGTRLTVL.

The rearrangement links TRBV9 to TRBJ2-1; possibly TRBD2 for D (5 bases). The germline V gene has CDR1 SGDLS and CDR2 YYNGEE. This CDR3 has 14 amino acids. The V and J ends lost 4 bases and 6 bases respectively, with 14 bases between them. Written as DNA, the CDR3 is TGTGCCAGCAGCACCGGGTCCAGCGGCAATGAGCAGTTCTTC. It translates to CASSTGSSGNEQFF.

This chain connects TRBV5-4 to TRBJ2-3, with 14 bases aligning to TRBD2. Germline-derived CDR1 and CDR2 are SGHNT and YYREEE (reference sequence). This CDR3 is 17 amino acids long. J lost 3 bases, V lost 3 bases, and 6 bases had no gene match. The chain's CDR3 is CASSSKTSGRVTDTQYF. The CDR3 DNA reads as TGTGCCAGCAGCTCCAAGACTAGCGGGAGGGTAACAGATACGCAGTATTTT. Using reference TRBV5-4 and TRBJ2-3 for the parts outside the CDR3, the full variable domain is ETGVTQSPTHLIKTRGQQVTLRCSSQSGHNTVSWYQQALGQGPQFIFQYYREEENGRGNFPPRFSGLQFPNYSSELNVNALELDDSALYLCASSSKTSGRVTDTQYFGPGTRLTVL.

J is TRBJ2-7 and V is TRBV5-8, with D possibly TRBD1 on 5 matching bases. CDR1 and CDR2 (germline): SGHTS, YDEGEE. The V end was cut by 2 bases, the J end by 6 bases, with 15 bases between. The CDR3 sequence is 14 residues long. For the CDR3, the DNA is TGTGCCAGCAGCTTATACAGGAGAGGTTCCGAGCAGTACTTC. Residues: CASSLYRRGSEQYF.

The V and J genes are TRBV15 and TRBJ1-5; TRBD1 agrees at 7 bases. This CDR3 spans 16 amino acids. V shed 0 bases and J 7 bases; nucleotides not matched to a gene: 9. CDR1 is LNHNV, CDR2 YYDKDF, per germline (reference sequence). In nucleotides, the CDR3 is TGTGCCACCAGCAGAGATAAAGACAGGGTAGAACAGCCCCAGCATTTT. This codes for CATSRDKDRVEQPQHF.

V is TRBV11-2 and J is TRBJ2-7; 9 nucleotides match TRBD2. Looked up from germline, CDR1 is SGHAT and CDR2 is FQNNGV. This CDR3 has 18 amino acids. Unmatched junction bases numbered 17, after V lost 6 bases and J lost 2 bases. The CDR3 nucleotides read TGTGCCAGCAGTTCAACTAGCGGGCGGCCCAGAGGGGCCTACGAGCAGTACTTC. This translates into CASSSTSGRPRGAYEQYF.

In its sample, this clone was seen once. The rearrangement links TRBV28 to TRBJ1-2, with D tentatively TRBD1 (5 bases). This CDR3 contains 15 residues. V lost 4 bases and J lost 8, with 20 bases in between. Germline V CDR1 and CDR2: MDHEN, SYDVKM. The CDR3 sequence is CASSSIPTGLPGYTF. Here the CDR3 DNA reads TGTGCCAGCAGTTCCATTCCTACAGGCCTTCCGGGCTACACCTTC.

The chain carries TRBV7-9 and TRBJ1-2; 8 nucleotides match TRBD1. Germline trimming cut 2 bases from V and 7 bases from J; bases unmatched to any gene: 3. The CDR3 extends over 13 amino acids. Germline loops: CDR1 SEHNR, CDR2 FQNEAQ (reference sequence). The CDR3 DNA sequence: TGTGCCAGCAGCTTACGACAGGGGCTTGGCTACACCTTC. Translated: CASSLRQGLGYTF.

The chain links TRBV28 to TRBJ2-7; 9 bases line up with TRBD2. The J segment lost 4 bases and the V segment lost 2 bases, leaving 6 bases of the junction unmatched. The CDR3 runs 15 residues. CDR1 MDHEN and CDR2 SYDVKM come from the germline V gene. The CDR3 spells CASSLRSGRQYEQYF. CDR3 coding DNA: TGTGCCAGCAGTTTACGTAGCGGGAGACAATACGAGCAGTACTTC.

The chain links TRBV5-1 to TRBJ2-3; a weak D match, TRBD2 (5 bases). CDR3 size: 13 residues. Trimming removed 4 bases at V and 5 bases at J, with 11 bases between. The germline CDR1 and CDR2 sequences are SGHRS and YFSETQ. The CDR3 loop reads CASSRPGEDTQYF. As DNA, the CDR3 is TGCGCCAGCAGCCGCCCCGGGGAAGATACGCAGTATTTT. The variable domain in full, with the rest retrieved from reference TRBV5-1 and TRBJ2-3, is KAGVTQTPRYLIKTRGQQVTLSCSPISGHRSVSWYQQTPGQGLQFLFEYFSETQRNKGNFPGRFSGRQFSNSRSEMNVSTLELGDSALYLCASSRPGEDTQYFGPGTRLTVL.

The rearrangement links TRBV7-9 to TRBJ2-7, with 8 bases matching TRBD2. Germline CDR1 is SEHNR and CDR2 is FQNEAQ (reference sequence). The V gene end was trimmed by 5 bases and the J gene end by 5 bases; junction bases not matched to a gene: 5. This CDR3 is built from 13 residues. The CDR3 DNA sequence: TGTGCCAGCAGCCAGAGCGGGAGCAACGAGCAGTACTTC. Protein product: CASSQSGSNEQYF.

J is TRBJ2-1 and V is TRBV19; 11 bases fit TRBD2. With 7 bases clipped from V and 6 bases from J, the junction kept 14 bases outside the gene matches. CDR1 and CDR2 (germline): LNHDA, SQIVND (reference sequence). CDR3 length: 17 amino acids. The CDR3 spells CASNPRGLAGGSNEQFF. CDR3 coding DNA: TGTGCCAGTAACCCGAGGGGGCTAGCGGGAGGTAGCAATGAGCAGTTCTTC.

The chain couples TRBV11-1 to TRBJ1-1; no definite D call. CDR3 length: 14 residues. Germline V gene sequence: CDR1 SGHAT, CDR2 FQDESV (reference sequence). V lost 3 bases and J lost 2, with 10 bases in between. CDR3 sequence: CASSFRRLNTEAFF. The CDR3 DNA is TGTGCCAGCAGCTTCCGTCGACTAAACACTGAAGCTTTCTTT.

This clone was detected once. The J gene is TRBJ2-7, the V gene TRBV9; TRBD1 matches 7 bases. This CDR3 contains 14 residues. The germline gives CDR1 SGDLS, CDR2 YYNGEE. V was clipped by 3 bases and J by 2 bases; unmatched bases: 5. In DNA, the CDR3 is TGTGCCAGCAGCGCACAGGGGAACGCCTACGAGCAGTACTTC. Translation gives CASSAQGNAYEQYF.

The chain carries TRBV5-4 and TRBJ2-7, with D hard to call. The germline CDR1 and CDR2 sequences are SGHNT and YYREEE (reference sequence). The ends were cut back, 0 bases at V and 0 bases at J, with 10 bases in the middle. This CDR3 spans 15 amino acids. The CDR3 region is CASSLVLASSYEQYF. The CDR3 bases are TGTGCCAGCAGCTTGGTACTTGCTAGCTCCTACGAGCAGTACTTC.

This chain joins TRBV5-4 and TRBJ2-1; possibly TRBD2 for D (8 bases). The CDR3 contains 16 residues. Deletions cut 4 bases from V and 5 bases from J, with 19 bases between. Germline V gives CDR1 SGHNT, CDR2 YYREEE (reference sequence). CDR3 DNA sequence: TGTGCCAGCAGCCCGGGAGGGGGCGCGCAACACAATGAGCAGTTCTTC. It is translated as CASSPGGGAQHNEQFF.

This clone was recorded once. Written as DNA, the CDR3 is TGTGCCTGGGGACTAGCGGTAGGCCCGCAAGAGACCCAGTACTTC. This gives the protein CAWGLAVGPQETQYF. The J gene is TRBJ2-5, the V gene TRBV30, with TRBD2 matching 10 bases. Germline V gene sequence: CDR1 GTSNPN, CDR2 SVGIG (reference sequence). V lost 5 bases and J lost 2; bases outside the gene matches: 8. The CDR3 length is 15 residues.

The chain links TRBV5-4 to TRBJ2-1; D gene uncertain. Looked up from germline, CDR1 is SGHNT and CDR2 is YYREEE (reference sequence). This CDR3 region has 14 residues. Trimming shortened V by 3 bases and J by 8 bases, and 15 bases separated the two germline ends. The CDR3 DNA reads as TGTGCCAGCAGCTCCCCGCTGAATATAGATGAGCAGTTCTTC. This gives the protein CASSSPLNIDEQFF.

This chain joins TRBV20-1 and TRBJ2-1; no firm D call. The CDR3 is 11 amino acids. Looked up from germline, CDR1 is DFQATT and CDR2 is SNEGSKA (reference sequence). Trimming removed 0 bases at V and 10 bases at J, with 7 bases between. The DNA for the CDR3 is TGCAGTGCTAGAGAAATAATAGAGCAGTTCTTC. It is translated as CSAREIIEQFF.

V gene TRBV18 combines with J gene TRBJ1-1, with D possibly matching TRBD1 (5 bases). CDR1 and CDR2 (germline): KGHSH, LQKENI. V dropped 0 bases and J dropped 5 bases, with 16 bases sitting between them. CDR3 length equals 16 residues. CDR3 in DNA: TGTGCCAGCTCACCACCCGGACAAAGGGTATTGACTGAAGCTTTCTTT. It yields the protein CASSPPGQRVLTEAFF.

The chain is built from TRBV6-1 and TRBJ2-3, with 7 bases fitting TRBD2. V was pared by 4 bases and J by 4 bases, with 8 bases of the junction left unmatched. The CDR3 extends over 15 amino acids. In germline, CDR1 is MNHNS, CDR2 SASEGT. The CDR3 sequence is CASSGRGVLSDTQYF. In nucleotides, the CDR3 is TGTGCCAGCAGTGGTCGGGGGGTATTGTCAGATACGCAGTATTTT.

J is TRBJ1-1 and V is TRBV5-1, with 10 bases that match TRBD1. J lost 4 bases, V lost 3 bases, and 6 bases had no gene match. CDR1 SGHRS and CDR2 YFSETQ come from the germline V gene. This CDR3 region has 15 residues. DNA of the CDR3: TGCGCCAGCAGCTCCTTGACAGGGGGCTCCACTGAAGCTTTCTTT. Its translation is CASSSLTGGSTEAFF.

The V call is TRBV29-1, the J call TRBJ1-3; D gene unclear. The CDR3 consists of 12 residues. Germline CDR1 is SQVTM and CDR2 is ANQGSEA. Trimming took 7 bases from V and 1 from J, leaving 8 bases between them. CDR3 protein: CSGGESGNTIYF. Here the CDR3 DNA reads TGCAGCGGGGGAGAGTCTGGAAACACCATATATTTT.

CDR3: CASSKTDRRYGYTF. The CDR3 DNA reads as TGTGCCAGCAGCAAGACGGACAGGCGTTATGGCTACACCTTC. The chain carries TRBV7-8 and TRBJ1-2; 7 bases match TRBD1. The V segment lost 5 bases and the J segment 5 bases; nucleotides outside the gene matches: 8. The CDR3 is made up of 14 amino acids. Germline V CDR1 and CDR2: SGHVS, FQNEAQ.

The CDR3 DNA reads TGTGCCAGCCTACTGGTGGGGGGAACAGATACGCAGTATTTT. Residues: CASLLVGGTDTQYF. The chain links TRBV6-1 to TRBJ2-3; perhaps TRBD2 as D (6 bases). The CDR3 runs 14 residues. Trimming took off 8 bases at V and 3 bases at J, with 15 bases between the two ends. CDR1 and CDR2 (germline): MNHNS, SASEGT.